A selection of T cell receptor beta chains follows, all from one sample in a study of beta chain features in type 1 diabetes. Using immunoSEQ multiplex PCR, the repertoire was profiled, and TCRdb retains in-frame clones only, with some absent. The sample records 600,000 or so clones, under 15% being singletons. The sample consisted of naive CD4+ T cells from blood. The origin of the receptors is a man aged 25-40 years with type 1 diabetes. CDR3s include the opening cysteine and the closing phenylalanine or tryptophan. D genes are given only for firm matches. Size is stated for part of the rows, as once, few or many counts, or as a class when the clone is expanded.

V gene	clone size	D gene	J gene	CDR3 protein	CDR3 DNA
TRBV29-1	-	TRBD1	TRBJ2-1	CSVLGQGSNEQFF	TGCAGCGTCTTAGGACAGGGCAGCAATGAGCAGTTCTTC
TRBV5-6	-	-	TRBJ2-7	CASSLQGTTNF	TGTGCCAGCAGCTTGCAGGGGACTACTAACTTC
TRBV28	-	TRBD2	TRBJ2-2	CASIFSGGGGELFF	TGTGCCAGCATCTTTAGCGGGGGAGGCGGGGAGCTGTTTTTT
TRBV7-9	-	TRBD1	TRBJ2-5	CASSFRGETQYF	TGTGCCAGCAGCTTCAGGGGGGAGACCCAGTACTTC
TRBV5-4	-	TRBD1	TRBJ2-5	CASSPTGGAGETQYF	TGTGCCAGCAGCCCAACAGGGGGCGCGGGAGAGACCCAGTACTTC
TRBV19	-	-	TRBJ1-5	CASSITRNQPQHF	TGTGCCAGTAGTATCACCAGAAATCAGCCCCAGCATTTT
TRBV7-9	-	-	TRBJ1-1	CASSQRLPNTEAFF	TGTGCCAGCAGTCAGAGACTCCCGAACACTGAAGCTTTCTTT
TRBV9	-	TRBD2	TRBJ2-5	CASSFSGGYQETQYF	TGTGCCAGCAGCTTTAGCGGGGGGTACCAAGAGACCCAGTACTTC
TRBV29-1	few	-	TRBJ1-1	CSVNTGLYTEAFF	TGCAGCGTCAATACAGGGTTGTACACTGAAGCTTTCTTT
TRBV5-1	once	-	TRBJ1-4	CASTKSGRGATNEKLFF	TGCGCCAGCACAAAATCGGGCCGAGGGGCGACTAATGAAAAACTGTTTTTT
TRBV4-3	-	-	TRBJ2-7	CASSRDGSTEQYF	TGCGCCAGCAGCCGGGACGGGTCGACGGAGCAGTACTTC
TRBV9	-	-	TRBJ1-4	CASSVAQNNEKLFF	TGTGCCAGCAGCGTAGCCCAGAATAATGAAAAACTGTTTTTT
TRBV29-1	few	-	TRBJ2-5	CSVVERGGNGETQYF	TGCAGCGTTGTTGAAAGAGGGGGAAATGGGGAGACCCAGTACTTC
TRBV7-2	few	-	TRBJ1-3	CASSLQGDGNTIYF	TGTGCCAGCAGCTTACAAGGGGACGGAAACACCATATATTTT
TRBV30	few	TRBD1	TRBJ2-7	CAWGPGTVSYEQYF	TGTGCCTGGGGGCCCGGGACAGTTTCCTACGAGCAGTACTTC
TRBV15	few	-	TRBJ1-4	CATSRDGRSDEKLFF	TGTGCCACCAGCCGCGACGGCCGTAGCGATGAAAAACTGTTTTTT
TRBV7-2	few	-	TRBJ1-2	CASSLMDMDGYTF	TGTGCCAGCAGCTTAATGGACATGGATGGCTACACCTTC
TRBV18	many	-	TRBJ2-3	CASSPEDTQYF	TGTGCCAGCTCACCAGAAGATACGCAGTATTTT
TRBV7-2	-	TRBD1	TRBJ1-1	CASSLRQGATGTEAFF	TGTGCCAGCAGCCTCAGACAGGGGGCTACTGGCACTGAAGCTTTCTTT
TRBV19	-	-	TRBJ1-6	CASKTPPDSPLHF	TGTGCCAGTAAGACCCCGCCGGATTCACCCCTCCACTTT
TRBV7-8	few	-	TRBJ1-5	CASSLAFGGANQPQHF	TGTGCCAGCAGCTTAGCGTTCGGGGGGGCTAATCAGCCCCAGCATTTT
TRBV7-2	few	TRBD2	TRBJ2-5	CASTTPGGGQETQYF	TGTGCCAGCACCACCCCCGGGGGGGGGCAAGAGACCCAGTACTTC
TRBV18	-	-	TRBJ1-3	CASSLPGSRGNTIYF	TGTGCCAGCTCACTTCCAGGGTCCAGAGGAAACACCATATATTTT
TRBV7-2	-	-	TRBJ1-2	CASRLQGDIDYGYTF	TGTGCCAGCAGATTACAGGGAGATATCGACTATGGCTACACCTTC
TRBV7-2	-	TRBD1	TRBJ2-1	CASSSGQNNEQFF	TGTGCCAGCAGCTCGGGACAGAACAATGAGCAGTTCTTC
TRBV29-1	-	-	TRBJ2-5	CSVDGSPEGETQYF	TGCAGCGTTGATGGATCACCTGAGGGAGAGACCCAGTACTTC
TRBV18	-	TRBD1	TRBJ2-7	CASSRSWDSEQYF	TGTGCCAGCTCACGATCTTGGGACAGCGAGCAGTACTTC
TRBV5-1	few	-	TRBJ1-2	CASREGRQGGGYTF	TGCGCCAGCAGGGAAGGTCGCCAGGGAGGTGGCTACACCTTC
TRBV27	-	TRBD1	TRBJ1-5	CASSGQGGNQPQHF	TGTGCCAGCAGTGGACAGGGCGGCAATCAGCCCCAGCATTTT
TRBV5-5	few	-	TRBJ2-2	CASSLEGRTGELFF	TGTGCCAGCAGCTTGGAGGGCCGCACCGGGGAGCTGTTTTTT
TRBV6-6	-	-	TRBJ1-3	CASSYGGRGSGNTIYF	TGTGCCAGCAGTTACGGTGGCAGAGGCTCTGGAAACACCATATATTTT
TRBV7-2	few	-	TRBJ2-1	CASSWGLLSSYNEQFF	TGTGCCAGCAGCTGGGGACTCCTGAGCTCCTACAATGAGCAGTTCTTC
TRBV7-3	-	-	TRBJ2-1	CASSLTGGSSYNEQFF	TGTGCCAGCAGCTTAACCGGGGGAAGCTCCTACAATGAGCAGTTCTTC
TRBV15	few	-	TRBJ2-3	CATSGPPQGFFTDTQYF	TGTGCCACCAGCGGTCCCCCTCAGGGGTTTTTCACAGATACGCAGTATTTT
TRBV9	-	TRBD1	TRBJ2-3	CASSTDRATTDTQYF	TGTGCCAGCAGCACTGACAGGGCGACAACAGATACGCAGTATTTT
TRBV6-5	-	-	TRBJ1-4	CASSRQDDEKLFF	TGTGCCAGCAGCCGACAGGACGATGAAAAACTGTTTTTT
TRBV28	-	TRBD1	TRBJ2-7	CASSTPTGIGSYEQYF	TGTGCCAGCAGCACACCGACAGGGATAGGGTCCTACGAGCAGTACTTC
TRBV14	few	-	TRBJ2-7	CASSQAGPSYEQYF	TGTGCCAGCAGCCAAGCGGGGCCGAGCTACGAGCAGTACTTC
TRBV9	-	-	TRBJ2-6	CASSVVGTPISGANVLTF	TGTGCCAGCAGCGTAGTCGGGACACCCATCTCTGGGGCCAACGTCCTGACTTTC
TRBV6-5	-	TRBD2	TRBJ2-2	CASSGTSGAGELFF	TGTGCCAGCAGCGGGACTAGCGGGGCCGGGGAGCTGTTTTTT
TRBV4-2	-	TRBD2	TRBJ2-2	CASSQATSGGTGELFF	TGTGCCAGCAGCCAAGCGACTAGCGGGGGGACCGGGGAGCTGTTTTTT
TRBV7-4	-	-	TRBJ2-7	CASSLRNPSAEQYF	TGTGCCAGCAGCTTACGCAACCCTTCAGCCGAGCAGTACTTC
TRBV4-3	-	TRBD1	TRBJ1-4	CASSHHPGQGGEKLFF	TGCGCCAGCAGCCATCATCCGGGACAGGGAGGGGAAAAACTGTTTTTT
TRBV11-2	few	-	TRBJ2-3	CASSRRVVSGDTQYF	TGTGCCAGCAGCCGCCGTGTGGTATCCGGAGATACGCAGTATTTT
TRBV7-2	few	-	TRBJ2-5	CASSPNIGETQYF	TGTGCCAGCAGCCCAAACATTGGGGAGACCCAGTACTTC
TRBV7-6	-	TRBD1	TRBJ2-6	CASSLGQAGANVLTF	TGTGCCAGCAGCTTGGGACAGGCTGGGGCCAACGTCCTGACTTTC
TRBV7-3	-	TRBD2	TRBJ2-5	CASSLPPSGGLNQETQYF	TGTGCCAGCAGCTTACCCCCTAGCGGGGGCCTCAACCAAGAGACCCAGTACTTC
TRBV2	few	-	TRBJ1-2	CASRVTEDYGYTF	TGTGCCAGCAGGGTTACAGAAGACTATGGCTACACCTTC
TRBV7-2	-	-	TRBJ1-5	CASSYDRQEGNQPQHF	TGTGCCAGCAGCTACGACAGGCAAGAGGGCAATCAGCCCCAGCATTTT
TRBV30	few	-	TRBJ2-3	CAWVPVTDTQYF	TGTGCCTGGGTCCCCGTCACAGATACGCAGTATTTT
TRBV28	-	-	TRBJ2-7	CASKNRFIYEQYF	TGTGCCAGCAAAAACCGATTCATCTACGAGCAGTACTTC
TRBV6-6	-	TRBD1	TRBJ1-1	CASSRQGSEAFF	TGTGCCAGCAGTCGACAGGGCTCTGAAGCTTTCTTT
TRBV9	-	TRBD1	TRBJ1-3	CASNRGNSGNTIYF	TGTGCCAGCAACAGGGGGAACTCTGGAAACACCATATATTTT
TRBV14	few	-	TRBJ2-7	CASSQGSGGKEQYF	TGTGCCAGCAGCCAAGGGTCCGGGGGCAAAGAGCAGTACTTC